This TCR beta chain came from a study of a mutant IDH1 vaccine in newly diagnosed glioma. Study-wide context: Of treated patients, approximately 62% were men and about 38% women, averaging about 40 years. The earlier regimen, radiotherapy, temozolomide, or both, was most often both.

The CDR3 is made up of 14 amino acids. Germline V gene sequence: CDR1 LGHNT, CDR2 FRNRAP. The V end was cut by 3 bases, the J end by 3 bases, with 9 bases between. TCRdb keeps only in-frame clones here, not all; method: immunoSEQ multiplex PCR. The sample contains around 92,000 clones, 70% to 90% of which appear only once. Time point meaning: baseline, week 1 (first vaccination visit). Treatment in this sample: pre-vaccination baseline after standard-of-care therapy. The astrocytomas were IDH1-mutant, ATRX-negative, and WHO grade 3 or 4. The chain uses TRBV12-5 and TRBJ1-5; D is ambiguous. This receptor was obtained from a woman in her forties or fifties with glioma. Material: PBMCs, obtained from a glioma patient treated with radiotherapy, temozolomide or both. The CDR3 is CASGFGQINQPQHF. The CDR3 nucleotides read TGTGCTAGTGGTTTCGGGCAGATCAATCAGCCCCAGCATTTT.